The 27 T cell receptor beta chains given below trace back to one sample, sequenced in a study of cytomegalovirus exposure and HLA in healthy donors. 60 Vbeta and 13 Jbeta primers were used in PCR. TCRdb keeps only in-frame clones here, not all; method: immunoSEQ multiplex PCR. Of 95,000 to 150,000 clones listed, approximately 71% were seen once; the top ten hold over 2.5%. The material sequenced was PBMCs. The receptors derive from a woman aged 50 to 60 in good health and CMV-seronegative.

The genes are TRBV6-1 and TRBJ2-1; 8 bases match TRBD2. This CDR3 spans 14 amino acids. The germline V gene has CDR1 MNHNS and CDR2 SASEGT. The junction had 9 bases not matched to a gene; V was cut back by 8 bases and J by 6 bases. Written as DNA, the CDR3 is TGTGCCAGCTGCCGCCGGGAGGGCAGCAATGAGCAGTTCTTC. Protein: CASCRREGSNEQFF.

The chain carries TRBV7-9 and TRBJ2-6, with D perhaps TRBD2 (5 bases). With 6 bases removed from V and 2 bases from J, the gap between germline ends came to 8 bases. CDR3 size: 14 residues. The V gene's germline CDR1 is SEHNR and CDR2 FQNEAQ (reference sequence). The CDR3 spells CASSRTAGANVLTF. The CDR3 DNA reads TGTGCCAGCAGTAGGACTGCTGGGGCCAACGTCCTGACTTTC. Full variable domain (outside the CDR3, taken from reference TRBV7-9 and TRBJ2-6): DTGVSQNPRHKITKRGQNVTFRCDPISEHNRLYWYRQTLGQGPEFLTYFQNEAQLEKSRLLSDRFSAERPKGSFSTLEIQRTEQGDSAMYLCASSRTAGANVLTFGAGSRLTVL.

The rearrangement uses TRBV28 and TRBJ1-4, with TRBD1 matching over 7 bases. The V gene's germline CDR1 is MDHEN and CDR2 SYDVKM. The junction had 13 bases not matched to a gene; V was cut back by 6 bases and J by 9 bases. The CDR3 is 15 amino acids. The CDR3 region has the DNA TGTGCCAGCAGCGCATACAGGGGAGGCGGGAAAAAACTGTTTTTT. Amino acids: CASSAYRGGGKKLFF.

The chain has TRBV2 and TRBJ2-1; 14 nucleotides agree with TRBD2. The ends lost 8 bases at V and 4 bases at J; junction bases unmatched: 4. The CDR3 covers 15 residues. Germline V gene sequence: CDR1 SNHLY, CDR2 FYNNEI. This CDR3 is CASGTSGSNYNEQFF. The DNA of the CDR3 is TGTGCCAGCGGGACTAGCGGGAGTAATTACAATGAGCAGTTCTTC.

This chain connects TRBV27 to TRBJ2-1, with 8 bases fitting TRBD2. CDR1 and CDR2 from the germline V gene are MNHEY and SMNVEV (reference sequence). The CDR3 contains 16 residues. With 3 bases clipped from V and 4 bases from J, the junction kept 8 bases outside the gene matches. In DNA, the CDR3 is TGTGCCAGCAGTTTCTCCGGGGGGGAGTTTTACAATGAGCAGTTCTTC. Residues: CASSFSGGEFYNEQFF.

The sample holds a few counts of this clone. This chain links TRBV21-1 with TRBJ1-5. TRBV21-1 is recorded as a pseudogene. This CDR3 contains 16 residues. The CDR3 DNA follows: TGTGCCAGCAGCAAAGGGAGGAGGTATAGCAATCAGCCCCAGCATTTT. Translated: CASSKGRRYSNQPQHF.

The J gene is TRBJ2-1, the V gene TRBV18; 8 nucleotides line up with TRBD1. The CDR3 has 15 residues. CDR1 KGHSH and CDR2 LQKENI come from the germline V gene. V trimming: 2 bases; J trimming: 2 bases; junction bases outside the gene matches: 2. CDR3 region: CASSPGQGPYNEQFF. The CDR3 nucleotides read TGTGCCAGCTCACCAGGACAGGGTCCCTACAATGAGCAGTTCTTC.

The V call is TRBV30, the J call TRBJ2-7; maybe TRBD1 (5 bases). V lost 3 bases and J 11 bases, leaving 17 bases between the germline ends. Germline V gene data show CDR1 as GTSNPN and CDR2 as SVGIG (reference sequence). There are 12 residues in the CDR3. Here the CDR3 reads CAWSLGALHKYF. The CDR3 coding sequence is TGTGCCTGGAGCCTAGGGGCCCTCCATAAGTACTTC.

V usage is TRBV4-3 and J usage is TRBJ2-7; TRBD1 matches 7 bases. Trimming at V came to 1 base and at J to 6 bases, leaving 15 bases not matched to a gene. Germline-derived CDR1 and CDR2 are LGHNA and YSLEER. This CDR3 region has 17 residues. The CDR3 nucleotides are TGCGCCAGCAGCCAAGGCCCGCTACGACAGGGTGGGGGCGAGCAGTACTTC. Protein: CASSQGPLRQGGGEQYF.

The gene calls are TRBV7-3 and TRBJ1-1; the D gene is possibly TRBD1 (5 bases). CDR3 length equals 16 residues. Trimming left V 0 bases short and J 1 base short, with 12 bases between. In germline, CDR1 is SGHTA, CDR2 FQGTGA. The CDR3, as DNA: TGTGCCAGCAGCTTAACCTCAGGGAATCCGAACACTGAAGCTTTCTTT. Its translation: CASSLTSGNPNTEAFF.

This sequence joins TRBV7-3 and TRBJ2-2, with 11 bases lining up with TRBD2. After removal of 4 bases from V and 5 bases from J, the junction contained 9 bases not matched to a gene. This CDR3 is 17 amino acids long. Germline V gene data show CDR1 as SGHTA and CDR2 as FQGTGA. The CDR3 DNA reads TGTGCCAGCAGCTCCCAATATAGCGGGAGGGGGACCGGGGAGCTGTTTTTT. Its protein is CASSSQYSGRGTGELFF.

For this clone: At one of its ends the junction is not consistent with the germline gene, which may arise from a read error. Other DNA variants within this sample encode the same CDR3. The chain is built from TRBV7-9 and TRBJ1-4; weak D call: TRBD1 (6 bases). This CDR3 is 15 amino acids long. From germline, CDR1 is SEHNR and CDR2 FQNEAQ (reference sequence). DNA for the CDR3: TGCGCCAGCAGCTTAAGGGCCATGACAGGAGAAAAACTGTTTTTT. The encoded protein is CASSLRAMTGEKLFF.

The chain recombines TRBV25-1 with TRBJ1-4; 7 nucleotides align to TRBD1. In germline, CDR1 is MGHDK, CDR2 SYGVNS. The CDR3 length is 12 residues. V shed 7 bases and J 12 bases; nucleotides not matched to a gene: 8. The CDR3 loop reads CASKGAQVELFF. In DNA form, the CDR3 reads TGTGCCAGCAAGGGGGCTCAGGTCGAACTGTTTTTT.

The count of this clone is one. The chain combines TRBV7-2 with TRBJ1-5, with a possible D match to TRBD1 (5 bases). Germline V gene sequence: CDR1 SGHTA, CDR2 FQGNSA. The germline V and J ends were trimmed by 6 bases and 0 bases, with 18 bases remaining between them. The CDR3 length is 17 residues. CDR3 nucleotides: TGTGCCAGCAGTTCTAGGACACGAAGCTATAGCAATCAGCCCCAGCATTTT. It is translated as CASSSRTRSYSNQPQHF.

The rearrangement uses TRBV7-2 and TRBJ2-1, with 10 bases fitting TRBD2. Germline CDR1 SGHTA, CDR2 FQGNSA. The junction had 8 bases not matched to a gene; V was cut back by 7 bases and J by 5 bases. This CDR3 comprises 15 residues. The CDR3 DNA reads as TGTGCCAGCACCTTGCTAGCGGGAGTCCACAATGAGCAGTTCTTC. Its translation: CASTLLAGVHNEQFF.

The chain is built from TRBV25-1 and TRBJ2-3; 9 positions match TRBD2. The trim removed 5 bases at V and 2 bases at J, leaving 11 bases unmatched. Per germline, CDR1 MGHDK and CDR2 SYGVNS. This CDR3 region has 17 residues. CDR3 region: CASSHLSSGMVTDTQYF. The CDR3 DNA is TGTGCCAGCAGTCACCTTTCTAGCGGGATGGTCACAGATACGCAGTATTTT.

The chain links TRBV19 to TRBJ2-1, with a possible D match to TRBD1 (6 bases). The V gene lost 4 bases and the J gene lost 2 bases, with 9 bases spanning the gap. The CDR3 extends over 14 amino acids. Germline V CDR1 and CDR2: LNHDA, SQIVND (reference sequence). CDR3 protein: CASSKQGPYNEQFF. DNA of the CDR3: TGTGCCAGTAGTAAACAGGGCCCCTACAATGAGCAGTTCTTC.

This clone has a handful of counts. The V call is TRBV5-1, the J call TRBJ2-7; tentatively, D is TRBD1 (5 bases). Germline lookup yields CDR1 SGHRS and CDR2 YFSETQ. Trimming pared 6 bases from V and 0 bases from J, leaving 13 bases between. The CDR3 is made up of 14 amino acids. The DNA for the CDR3 is TGCGCCAGCAAGGAAACTGACAGCTCCTACGAGCAGTACTTC. Its translation is CASKETDSSYEQYF.

This chain connects TRBV7-2 to TRBJ2-5, with D tentatively TRBD2 (6 bases). The tail of the sequence fits TRBJ2-7 better, so the J call may be wrong. Germline CDR1 and CDR2: SGHTA and FQGNSA. The CDR3 loop spans 14 amino acids. In DNA form, the CDR3 reads TGTGCCAGCAGCTTAGACGGGGCTAGCGACGAGCAGTACTTC. Translated, it gives CASSLDGASDEQYF.

This clone was detected only once. CDR3 amino acids: CASWTGGGTEAFF. CDR3 nucleotides: TGTGCCAGCTGGACAGGGGGAGGAACTGAAGCTTTCTTT. The genes are TRBV5-4 and TRBJ1-1; 10 bases align to TRBD1. Germline CDR1 is SGHNT and CDR2 is YYREEE (reference sequence). The CDR3 consists of 13 residues. V lost 7 bases to trimming and J lost 5 bases; unmatched junction nucleotides: 5.

This clone was seen a handful of times. The V and J genes are TRBV30 and TRBJ1-3; D gene uncertain. In germline, CDR1 is GTSNPN, CDR2 SVGIG (reference sequence). The CDR3 length is 14 residues. V was trimmed by 3 bases and J by 0 bases, leaving 9 bases between them. CDR3 sequence: CAWRGMGSGNTIYF. Written as DNA, the CDR3 is TGTGCCTGGAGGGGCATGGGCTCTGGAAACACCATATATTTT.

The chain recombines TRBV28 with TRBJ2-7, with TRBD2 matching over 15 bases. Germline CDR1 MDHEN, CDR2 SYDVKM. CDR3 length equals 16 residues. The junction had 7 bases not matched to a gene; V was cut back by 4 bases and J by 6 bases. The CDR3 nucleotides read TGTGCCAGCAGTTGGAGGGGACTAGCGGGAGGAAGCGAGCAGTACTTC. It translates to CASSWRGLAGGSEQYF. Using reference TRBV28 and TRBJ2-7 for the parts outside the CDR3, the full variable domain is DVKVTQSSRYLVKRTGEKVFLECVQDMDHENMFWYRQDPGLGLRLIYFSYDVKMKEKGDIPEGYSVSREKKERFSLILESASTNQTSMYLCASSWRGLAGGSEQYFGPGTRLTVT.

This sequence joins TRBV18 and TRBJ2-2; D not certain. The V gene lost 3 bases and the J gene lost 0 bases, with 11 bases spanning the gap. CDR3 length equals 16 residues. Germline V gene lookup returns CDR1 KGHSH and CDR2 LQKENI. In DNA form, the CDR3 reads TGTGCCAGCTCACCCCCACTCGGAGCGAACACCGGGGAGCTGTTTTTT. Its protein is CASSPPLGANTGELFF.

The chain uses TRBV19 and TRBJ2-7; D gene ambiguous. The germline V gene has CDR1 LNHDA and CDR2 SQIVND (reference sequence). V dropped 0 bases and J dropped 4 bases, with 13 bases sitting between them. CDR3 length: 15 amino acids. DNA of the CDR3: TGTGCCAGTAGTATAGAAGCAGACAATAGATACGAGCAGTACTTC. This sequence encodes CASSIEADNRYEQYF.

This clone occurred a few times. V is TRBV28 and J is TRBJ2-5; 7 nucleotides agree with TRBD2. The J call may be mistaken, given a closer DNA end match to TRBJ2-7. Germline V gene sequence: CDR1 MDHEN, CDR2 SYDVKM. The CDR3 is made up of 14 amino acids. CDR3 residues: CASRDSGSDYEQYF. CDR3 nucleotides: TGTGCCAGCAGGGATAGCGGGTCCGACTACGAGCAGTACTTC.

This sequence joins TRBV4-2 and TRBJ2-3; 7 bases fit TRBD2. Germline V CDR1 and CDR2: LGHNA, YNFKEQ. The V and J ends lost 2 bases and 2 bases, in that order; junction bases with no gene match: 10. This CDR3 contains 17 residues. Here the CDR3 reads CASSQKAASGNTDTQYF. In DNA form, the CDR3 reads TGTGCCAGCAGCCAAAAGGCGGCTAGCGGAAACACAGATACGCAGTATTTT.

The V and J genes are TRBV19 and TRBJ1-4, with D perhaps matching TRBD1 (6 bases). Germline V gene data show CDR1 as LNHDA and CDR2 as SQIVND (reference sequence). Trimming removed 7 bases from V and 7 bases from J, with 19 bases in between. The CDR3 covers 15 residues. The CDR3 protein is CASNPPGGAGEKLFF. The CDR3 nucleotides read TGTGCCAGTAATCCCCCGGGGGGGGCCGGTGAAAAACTGTTTTTT.